The clone carrying this T cell receptor beta chain was detected ten times or more. The antigen is undetermined. These data come from a study of CD8 T cells in ankylosing spondylitis. Study-wide results and limits: Certain motif variants had earlier appeared in reactive arthritis synovial fluid and blood. Typical of ankylosing spondylitis blood, it appeared, was a TCR beta motif of 7 or 8 highly homologous variants. Researchers report that disease-linked clones proved CD8+ and relatively rare in peripheral blood.

TCRdb independently ran MiXCR on the 5' RACE reads; one entry per CDR3 protein. The table shows fewer than 400,000 distinct CDR3 sequences, with 6.5% to 10% occurring only once. The CDR3 is 15 amino acids. V lost 4 bases to trimming and J lost 0 bases, with 10 bases between them. Germline values: CDR1 LNHNV, CDR2 YYDKDF (reference sequence). The sequencing input was blood, either unsorted or a sorted T cell fraction (not recorded which). The receptor was isolated from a male donor with ankylosing spondylitis. V gene TRBV15 combines with J gene TRBJ1-3; D unclear. CDR3 loop: CATSTDRSSGNTIYF. The CDR3 DNA sequence: TGTGCCACCAGCACAGACCGGAGCTCTGGAAACACCATATATTTT.